These 32 T cell receptor beta chains originate from one sample sequenced in a study of graft-versus-host responses after intestinal transplantation. Clones were read by immunoSEQ multiplex PCR, and TCRdb kept only the in-frame ones, dropping some. The sample has 7,500 to 9,500 clones; 70% to 85% are singletons. Processing was applied to graft tissue in order to liberate intraepithelial and lamina propria lymphocytes. The sequencing used ileum tissue, collected around 130 days after transplant. These receptors were obtained from a human patient who received an intestinal transplant, so some T cells may come from the graft donor.

The V call is TRBV5-1, the J call TRBJ2-5; D perhaps matches TRBD1 (8 bases). The CDR3 runs 15 residues. The V gene lost 4 bases and the J gene lost 5 bases, with 18 bases spanning the gap. Per germline, CDR1 SGHRS and CDR2 YFSETQ. CDR3 bases: TGCGCCAGCAGCACCACAGGGGGGGTCACGGAGACCCAGTACTTC. It is translated as CASSTTGGVTETQYF. Filled out from reference TRBV5-1 and TRBJ2-5, the complete variable domain reads KAGVTQTPRYLIKTRGQQVTLSCSPISGHRSVSWYQQTPGQGLQFLFEYFSETQRNKGNFPGRFSGRQFSNSRSEMNVSTLELGDSALYLCASSTTGGVTETQYFGPGTRLLVL.

The chain joins TRBV5-1 to TRBJ1-5, with a tentative D call TRBD1 (6 bases). The CDR3 is made up of 15 amino acids. CDR1 and CDR2 from the germline V gene are SGHRS and YFSETQ. V was pared by 1 base and J by 0 bases, with 8 bases between. CDR3 coding DNA: TGCGCCAGCAGCTTGACAGGGAATAGCAATCAGCCCCAGCATTTT. Protein product: CASSLTGNSNQPQHF.

The table lists this clone with a count of one. This may arise from a read error, as a much more abundant clone is one base away. Other DNA sequences within the sample encode an identical CDR3. CDR3 amino acids: CASSPRGGSTDTQYF. The CDR3 DNA reads TGCGCCAGCAGCCCCAGGGGGGGAAGCACAGATACGCAGTATTTT. V is TRBV4-1 and J is TRBJ2-3, with D possibly being TRBD1 or TRBD2 (7 bases each). Trimming took off 4 bases at V and 0 bases at J, with 11 bases between the two ends. Germline V lookup: CDR1 MGHRA, CDR2 YSYEKL. The CDR3 spans 15 residues.

Details on this clone: Compared with germline, one end of the junction differs, possibly owing to a read error. The CDR3 protein is CASSDSGQGGYGYTF. For the CDR3, the DNA is TGTGCCAGCAGTGACTCGGGACAGGGCGGCTATGGCTACACCTTC. J is TRBJ1-2 and V is TRBV6-5, with 9 bases lining up with TRBD1. The CDR3 runs 15 residues. Germline V gene data show CDR1 as MNHEY and CDR2 as SVGAGI.

This clone was detected only a few times. Here the CDR3 reads CASGGELAKNIQYF. The DNA for the CDR3 is TGTGCCTCCGGGGGGGAATTAGCCAAAAACATTCAGTACTTC. The rearrangement links TRBV10-3 to TRBJ2-4; 8 bases fit TRBD2. Germline CDR1 reads ENHRY; CDR2 reads SYGVKD. This CDR3 region has 14 residues. After removal of 11 bases from V and 0 bases from J, the junction contained 6 bases not matched to a gene.

J is TRBJ2-5 and V is TRBV9, with D perhaps TRBD2 (7 bases). The V end lost 4 bases, the J end lost 2 bases, and 15 bases lay between the germline ends. Germline assignment: CDR1 SGDLS and CDR2 YYNGEE. The length of the CDR3 is 15 residues. The CDR3 DNA follows: TGTGCCAGCAGCCCCGGGGGGCCGTATCAAGAGACCCAGTACTTC. The encoded protein is CASSPGGPYQETQYF.

This clone is categorized as large. The chain recombines TRBV27 with TRBJ2-1; D is tentatively TRBD1 or TRBD2 (5 bases each). V was pared by 2 bases and J by 4 bases, with 9 bases between. Germline CDR1 reads MNHEY; CDR2 reads SMNVEV (reference sequence). CDR3 length: 14 amino acids. The CDR3 DNA is TGTGCCAGCAGTTTACAGGGCGGGTACAATGAGCAGTTCTTC. The encoded protein is CASSLQGGYNEQFF.

This clone has just one count. The rearrangement joins TRBV5-1 to TRBJ1-1; D not resolved. The V end was cut by 8 bases, the J end by 6 bases, with 17 bases between. From germline, CDR1 is SGHRS and CDR2 YFSETQ. There are 13 residues in the CDR3. CDR3 in DNA: TGCGCCAGTAAACAGTTTACGGGCGCTGAAGCTTTCTTT. Amino acid sequence: CASKQFTGAEAFF.

V gene TRBV6-6 combines with J gene TRBJ2-1; D is unclear. The CDR3 is 11 residues long. The germline V and J ends were trimmed by 8 bases and 5 bases, with 7 bases remaining between them. Germline CDR1 MNHNY, CDR2 SVGAGI (reference sequence). CDR3 amino acids: CASLRNNEQFF. CDR3 DNA sequence: TGTGCCAGCCTACGGAACAATGAGCAGTTCTTC.

The V gene is TRBV10-1, the J gene TRBJ2-7; 7 bases are a match to TRBD1. The CDR3 has 14 amino acids. With 2 bases clipped from V and 2 bases from J, the junction kept 3 bases outside the gene matches. In germline, CDR1 is WNHNN, CDR2 SYGVQD (reference sequence). CDR3 protein: CASSEAGTAYEQYF. As DNA, the CDR3 is TGCGCCAGCAGTGAGGCCGGGACAGCCTACGAGCAGTACTTC.

J is TRBJ2-2 and V is TRBV6-1; 7 bases line up with TRBD2. The V and J ends lost 6 bases and 4 bases, in that order; junction bases with no gene match: 8. The CDR3 has 15 amino acids. Looked up from germline, CDR1 is MNHNS and CDR2 is SASEGT. For the CDR3, the DNA is TGTGCCAGCAGGGACGGGGGGTCGGGCACCGGGGAGCTGTTTTTT. This gives the protein CASRDGGSGTGELFF.

On this clone: The junction shows a germline mismatch at one end, possibly a read error. The chain employs TRBV5-5 and TRBJ1-3; 7 bases agree with TRBD1. The length of the CDR3 is 14 residues. Per the germline V gene, CDR1 is SGHKS and CDR2 is YYEKEE (reference sequence). This CDR3 is CASSSGQAGSTIYF. Here the CDR3 DNA reads TGTGCCAGCAGTTCTGGACAGGCTGGAAGCACCATATATTTT. Based on the CDR3 plus reference TRBV5-5 and TRBJ1-3, the full variable domain is DAGVTQSPTHLIKTRGQQVTLRCSPISGHKSVSWYQQVLGQGPQFIFQYYEKEERGRGNFPDRFSARQFPNYSSELNVNALLLGDSALYLCASSSGQAGSTIYFGEGSWLTVV.

In its sample, this clone was seen a few times. V and J are TRBV5-4 and TRBJ2-1, with 8 nucleotides matching TRBD2. The CDR3 runs 16 residues. With 5 bases clipped from V and 9 bases from J, the junction kept 16 bases outside the gene matches. CDR1 and CDR2 from the germline V gene are SGHNT and YYREEE (reference sequence). CDR3 nucleotides: TGTGCCAGCAGTTCAGGGACGGGGGGGTGGAAGGTTGAGCAGTTCTTC. The encoded protein is CASSSGTGGWKVEQFF. The variable domain in full, with the rest retrieved from reference TRBV5-4 and TRBJ2-1, is ETGVTQSPTHLIKTRGQQVTLRCSSQSGHNTVSWYQQALGQGPQFIFQYYREEENGRGNFPPRFSGLQFPNYSSELNVNALELDDSALYLCASSSGTGGWKVEQFFGPGTRLTVL.

A few counts support this clone. The gene calls are TRBV4-1 and TRBJ1-4; D gene uncertain. The germline CDR1 and CDR2 sequences are MGHRA and YSYEKL. V shed 1 base and J shed 0 bases, with 3 bases lying between them. The CDR3 extends over 14 amino acids. CDR3 loop: CASSQGTTNEKLFF. Here the CDR3 DNA reads TGCGCCAGCAGCCAAGGGACAACTAATGAAAAACTGTTTTTT.

This chain links TRBV19 with TRBJ2-3, with D tentatively TRBD1 (5 bases). The CDR3 covers 16 residues. Germline V gene sequence: CDR1 LNHDA, CDR2 SQIVND (reference sequence). V was shortened by 4 bases and J by 6 bases, with 20 bases between the two germline ends. This chain's CDR3 is CASSTTLQGFRDTQYF. The DNA of the CDR3 is TGTGCCAGTAGTACCACTCTTCAGGGATTTCGGGATACGCAGTATTTT.

This clone was detected a few times. The V call is TRBV2, the J call TRBJ1-2, with D maybe TRBD1 (5 bases). CDR1 is SNHLY and CDR2 is FYNNEI in the germline V gene. Trimming removed 4 bases at V and 7 bases at J, with 13 bases between. This CDR3 is 13 amino acids long. CDR3 amino acids: CASSVGGFSGYTF. CDR3 nucleotide sequence: TGTGCCAGCAGTGTTGGGGGGTTCTCTGGCTACACCTTC.

CDR3 DNA sequence: TGTGCCAGCAGCGTAGATGAGGGGTCAAATGAAAAACTGTTTTTT. Translation gives CASSVDEGSNEKLFF. This rearrangement joins TRBV9 to TRBJ1-4; perhaps TRBD1 as D (5 bases). The V gene's germline CDR1 is SGDLS and CDR2 YYNGEE. The CDR3 loop spans 15 amino acids. The V end lost 0 bases, the J end lost 5 bases, and 11 bases lay between the germline ends.

On this clone itself: At one end, the junction sequence differs from germline, possibly due to a read error. The chain has TRBV27 and TRBJ1-5; D unresolved. Germline CDR1 and CDR2: MNHEY and SMNVEV (reference sequence). The CDR3 extends over 12 amino acids. CDR3 sequence: CVSSLSHQPQHF. DNA of the CDR3: TGTGTCAGCAGTTTATCACATCAGCCCCAGCATTTT.

The chain joins TRBV5-4 to TRBJ2-1, with 7 bases fitting TRBD2. The CDR3 consists of 16 residues. The V and J ends lost 0 bases and 0 bases, in that order; junction bases with no gene match: 3. Germline CDR1 reads SGHNT; CDR2 reads YYREEE (reference sequence). DNA for the CDR3: TGTGCCAGCAGCTTGGGCGGGAGTTACTCCTACAATGAGCAGTTCTTC. This encodes CASSLGGSYSYNEQFF. Together with reference TRBV5-4 and TRBJ2-1, the CDR3 gives the full variable domain: ETGVTQSPTHLIKTRGQQVTLRCSSQSGHNTVSWYQQALGQGPQFIFQYYREEENGRGNFPPRFSGLQFPNYSSELNVNALELDDSALYLCASSLGGSYSYNEQFFGPGTRLTVL.

This sequence joins TRBV2 and TRBJ2-7, with 7 positions matching TRBD2. J was trimmed by 3 bases and V by 6 bases; bases with no gene match: 11. The CDR3 has 15 residues. Germline loops: CDR1 SNHLY, CDR2 FYNNEI. The CDR3 region has the DNA TGTGCCAGCAGCGCTACCTGGGGAGGGATCTACGAGCAGTACTTC. Translation gives CASSATWGGIYEQYF.

This chain joins TRBV5-3 and TRBJ1-6; perhaps TRBD1 as D (5 bases). TRBV5-3 is recorded as an ORF, its role being uncertain. The length of the CDR3 is 17 residues. The V end was cut by 2 bases, the J end by 4 bases, with 16 bases between. CDR3 nucleotides: TGTGCCAGAAGCTTTTTTATTAGGGGACTTTATAATTCACCCCTCCACTTT. Protein: CARSFFIRGLYNSPLHF.

The V call is TRBV4-1, the J call TRBJ2-7, with D perhaps being TRBD1 or TRBD2 (5 bases each). V lost 1 base to trimming and J lost 0 bases, with 10 bases between them. The CDR3 has 15 amino acids. Per germline, CDR1 MGHRA and CDR2 YSYEKL. The CDR3: CASSQGGAGSYEQYF. The CDR3 DNA is TGCGCCAGCAGCCAAGGGGGCGCGGGCTCCTACGAGCAGTACTTC.

This rearrangement joins TRBV6-1 to TRBJ2-7, with 8 positions matching TRBD2. The CDR3 contains 15 residues. CDR1 MNHNS and CDR2 SASEGT come from the germline V gene. The V segment lost 5 bases and the J segment 5 bases; nucleotides outside the gene matches: 11. The CDR3 bases are TGTGCCAGCAGTTCCCAGATAAGCGGGGGTGACGAGCAGTACTTC. It translates to CASSSQISGGDEQYF.

The CDR3 nucleotides are TGTGCCAGTAGTGGGACAGGGTTTCAGCCCCAGCATTTT. Translating gives CASSGTGFQPQHF. The chain employs TRBV19 and TRBJ1-5; TRBD1 matches at 9 bases. The germline V gene encodes CDR1 LNHDA and CDR2 SQIVND (reference sequence). The V and J ends lost 5 bases and 6 bases, in that order; junction bases with no gene match: 2. CDR3 length: 13 residues.

This clone has a handful of counts. V is TRBV29-1 and J is TRBJ1-2, with D perhaps matching TRBD1 (6 bases). V lost 3 bases and J 8 bases, leaving 13 bases between the germline ends. Germline assignment: CDR1 SQVTM and CDR2 ANQGSEA. The CDR3 loop spans 12 amino acids. CDR3 sequence reads: CSVDLSGGGYTF. CDR3 sequence (DNA): TGCAGCGTTGACTTATCCGGGGGCGGCTACACCTTC. Variable domain in full (rest from reference TRBV29-1 and TRBJ1-2): SAVISQKPSRDICQRGTSLTIQCQVDSQVTMMFWYRQQPGQSLTLIATANQGSEATYESGFVIDKFPISRPNLTFSTLTVSNMSPEDSSIYLCSVDLSGGGYTFGSGTRLTVV.

Only a few counts were recorded for this clone. The V and J genes are TRBV5-5 and TRBJ2-7; weak D call: TRBD1 (5 bases). Germline V gene sequence: CDR1 SGHKS, CDR2 YYEKEE (reference sequence). The CDR3 has 13 amino acids. V was pared by 1 base and J by 4 bases, with 9 bases between. CDR3 DNA sequence: TGTGCCAGCAGCTTGTTAGGGGAATACGAGCAGTACTTC. This codes for CASSLLGEYEQYF.

This chain uses TRBV10-2 with TRBJ2-1, with D possibly being TRBD2 (6 bases). The ends were cut back, 6 bases at V and 1 base at J, with 13 bases in the middle. The CDR3 is 15 residues long. Germline V CDR1 and CDR2: WSHSY, SAAADI. The CDR3 DNA sequence: TGCGCCAGCAGGGCAAATAGCGGTTCCTACAATGAGCAGTTCTTC. Protein sequence: CASRANSGSYNEQFF.

V and J are TRBV10-2 and TRBJ2-7; 8 bases fit TRBD2. The CDR3 contains 14 residues. CDR1 is WSHSY, CDR2 SAAADI, per germline. The V gene end was trimmed by 8 bases and the J gene end by 2 bases; junction bases not matched to a gene: 8. The CDR3 DNA is TGCGCCAGCCGGGGAGCGGGGGCCGCCTACGAGCAGTACTTC. Translation gives CASRGAGAAYEQYF.

In DNA, the CDR3 is TGTGCCAGCAGTCTGACCGTGGGTCTAGCCCTCTACGAGCAGTACTTC. Its translation is CASSLTVGLALYEQYF. The genes are TRBV27 and TRBJ2-7, with TRBD2 as a possible D gene (5 bases). V lost 5 bases and J lost 3, with 20 bases in between. This CDR3 has 16 amino acids. CDR1 and CDR2 (germline): MNHEY, SMNVEV (reference sequence).

The CDR3 is CASSPPGLQSGNEQYF. CDR3 nucleotide sequence: TGTGCCAGCTCACCCCCTGGACTACAGTCGGGTAACGAGCAGTACTTC. This chain uses TRBV18 with TRBJ2-7; D is possibly TRBD2 (6 bases). Trimming pared 3 bases from V and 5 bases from J, leaving 20 bases between. Germline V gene sequence: CDR1 KGHSH, CDR2 LQKENI. The length of the CDR3 is 16 residues.

This clone is a singleton in its sample. This chain links TRBV2 with TRBJ1-4, with TRBD1 matching over 9 bases. Trimming took 6 bases from V and 6 from J; bases not matched to a gene: 14. The CDR3 has 17 amino acids. The germline gives CDR1 SNHLY, CDR2 FYNNEI. The CDR3 DNA reads TGTGCCAGCAGAGAAACCTTTTACAGGGGGCAGCATGAAAAACTGTTTTTT. Residues: CASRETFYRGQHEKLFF. The variable domain in full, with the rest retrieved from reference TRBV2 and TRBJ1-4, is EPEVTQTPSHQVTQMGQEVILRCVPISNHLYFYWYRQILGQKVEFLVSFYNNEISEKSEIFDDQFSVERPDGSNFTLKIRSTKLEDSAMYFCASRETFYRGQHEKLFFGSGTQLSVL.

DNA of the CDR3: TGTGCCAGCAGCTTAGTCCCCCGGCTAGCGGGGGGTCCCGCGGATACGCAGTATTTT. Amino acid sequence: CASSLVPRLAGGPADTQYF. The chain joins TRBV11-2 to TRBJ2-3; 11 bases are a match to TRBD2. The CDR3 length is 19 residues. Germline V gene lookup returns CDR1 SGHAT and CDR2 FQNNGV. With V trimmed by 1 base and J by 6 bases, 15 bases remained unmatched.